The clone carrying this TCR beta chain was detected ten times or more. No antigen is known for it. These data are taken from a study of metastatic and nonmetastatic thyroid tumors. Whole-study context: The comparison covered peripheral blood and tumor or nodule tissue in malignant and benign thyroid patients.

Authors' data handling: Construction of a distant-metastasis classifier for papillary thyroid cancer relied on CDR3 differences across clinicopathological groups. Using MiXCR, TCRdb re-called clones from the PCR reads. The V and J calls and clone size come from TCRdb's table, not from the authors' own analysis. The sample carries fewer than 30,000 clones, 15% recorded once. Study conclusions and caveats: Reports indicated that malignant thyroid tumors showed significantly higher TCR beta diversity than benign nodules did, in blood and tumor.

No treatment had been given to any patient before thyroid surgery. This TCR came from a female donor with papillary thyroid cancer or a benign thyroid nodule (not recorded which). Some clones in this sample may be carry-over from other donors' samples. The sample taken for sequencing was blood.

The CDR3 DNA sequence: TGTGCCAGCAGATCGACTAGCGGGAGTAGAAATGAGCAGTTCTTC. Encoded protein: CASRSTSGSRNEQFF. This chain connects TRBV5-5 to TRBJ2-1; 12 bases are a match to TRBD2. The germline gives CDR1 SGHKS, CDR2 YYEKEE (reference sequence). The CDR3 consists of 15 residues. The V and J ends lost 5 bases and 7 bases, in that order; junction bases with no gene match: 7.